The sequence of this T cell receptor beta chain was determined in a study of CD8 T cells in ankylosing spondylitis. From germline, CDR1 is ENHRY and CDR2 SYGVKD. The CDR3 has 13 amino acids. With V trimmed by 7 bases and J by 3 bases, 4 bases remained unmatched. TCRdb redid the calling of the 5' RACE reads with MiXCR, one entry per CDR3 protein. The sample includes nearly 250,000 distinct CDR3 sequences, around 32% of them seen just once. Sequenced input: blood, either unsorted or a sorted T cell fraction (not recorded which). This sequence joins TRBV10-3 and TRBJ1-2, with 8 bases fitting TRBD1. The source is a male donor with ankylosing spondylitis or in good health (not recorded which). For the CDR3, the DNA is TGTGCCATCAAACAGGGGGGCGACTATGGCTACACCTTC. This codes for CAIKQGGDYGYTF.